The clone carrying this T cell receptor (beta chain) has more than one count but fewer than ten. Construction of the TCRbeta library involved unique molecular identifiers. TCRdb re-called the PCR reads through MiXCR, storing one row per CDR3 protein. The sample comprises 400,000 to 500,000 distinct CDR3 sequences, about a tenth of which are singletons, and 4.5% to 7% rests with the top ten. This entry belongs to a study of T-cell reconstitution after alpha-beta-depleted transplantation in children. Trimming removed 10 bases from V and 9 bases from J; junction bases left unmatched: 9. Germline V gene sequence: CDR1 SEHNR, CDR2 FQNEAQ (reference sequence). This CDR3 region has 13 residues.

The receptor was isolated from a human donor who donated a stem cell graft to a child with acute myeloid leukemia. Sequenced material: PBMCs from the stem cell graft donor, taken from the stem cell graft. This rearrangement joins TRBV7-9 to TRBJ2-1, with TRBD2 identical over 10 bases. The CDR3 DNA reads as TGTGCCACCGTTCCTAGCGGGAGATTTGAGCAGTTCTTC. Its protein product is CATVPSGRFEQFF.